This TCR beta chain was found in a study of T cell repertoires in cytomegalovirus infection. Study in general: Researchers turned to recently identified HLA-C-restricted CMV epitopes as well as well-studied HLA-B-restricted ones. The public TCR beta signatures pointed to both CMV infection and matching HLA type. Study results and caveats: Cumulative frequency of public TCR beta families picked out carriers of CMV plus the relevant HLA.

This clonotype was counted between two and nine times. The antigen is unknown. Germline is not matched at one junction end, which may reflect a read error. TCRdb called the reads again in MiXCR, with one record for every CDR3 protein. This table has hundreds of thousands of distinct CDR3 sequences, almost 30% appearing once. In germline, CDR1 is MDHEN, CDR2 SYDVKM. This CDR3 has 11 amino acids. The sequencing used cultured PBMCs, collected from culture after CMV antigen stimulation. The chain recombines TRBV28 with TRBJ1-3; D ambiguous. The TCR originated in a human donor in good health (CMV status not recorded). Some clones in this sample may be carry-over from other donors' samples. The CDR3 DNA reads TGTGCCAGCTGTTTAGTTGGCAAATGGTATTTT. Translating gives CASCLVGKWYF.